Given below is one T cell receptor (beta chain) in context. Its antigen is not identified. TCRdb fed the reads into MiXCR, producing one record per CDR3 protein. The table has about 740,000 distinct CDR3 sequences, approximately 40% seen once. The data were taken from a study of T cell repertoires in cytomegalovirus infection. The wider study: A matching HLA type, together with CMV infection, was signaled by public TCR beta signatures.

Study results and limitations: The ex vivo response was dominated by HLA-C-restricted CMV-specific TCR beta clonotypes. There were carriers of CMV plus the relevant HLA, and cumulative public TCR beta family frequency identified them.

Germline V CDR1 and CDR2: MDHEN, SYDVKM. V gave up 2 bases and J gave up 7 bases, with 11 bases separating them. CDR3 length: 14 amino acids. V and J are TRBV28 and TRBJ1-4; D not certain. Sequences were obtained from PBMCs. The sequence came from a human donor in good health (CMV status not recorded). Some clones in this sample may be carry-over from other donors' samples. This chain's CDR3 is CASSLTLQFEKLFF. As DNA, the CDR3 is TGTGCCAGCAGTTTAACGTTGCAGTTTGAAAAACTGTTTTTT.